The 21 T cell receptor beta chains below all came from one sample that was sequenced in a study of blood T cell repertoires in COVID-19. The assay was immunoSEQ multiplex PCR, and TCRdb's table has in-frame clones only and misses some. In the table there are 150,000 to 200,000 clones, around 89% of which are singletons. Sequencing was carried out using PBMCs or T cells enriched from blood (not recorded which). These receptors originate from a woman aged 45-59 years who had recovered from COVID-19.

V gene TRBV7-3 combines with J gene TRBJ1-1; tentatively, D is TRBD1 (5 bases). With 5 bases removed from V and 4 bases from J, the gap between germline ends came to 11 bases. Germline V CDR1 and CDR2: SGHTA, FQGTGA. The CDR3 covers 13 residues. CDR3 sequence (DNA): TGTGCCAGCAGCACACGGGGGGGCACTGAAGCTTTCTTT. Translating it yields CASSTRGGTEAFF.

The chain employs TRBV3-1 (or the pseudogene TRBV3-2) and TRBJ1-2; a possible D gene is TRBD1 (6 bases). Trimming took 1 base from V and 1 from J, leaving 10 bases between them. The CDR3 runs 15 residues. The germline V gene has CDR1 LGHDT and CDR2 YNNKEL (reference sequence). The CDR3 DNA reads TGTGCCAGCAGCCAAGGGGGACACATTAACTATGGCTACACCTTC. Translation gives CASSQGGHINYGYTF.

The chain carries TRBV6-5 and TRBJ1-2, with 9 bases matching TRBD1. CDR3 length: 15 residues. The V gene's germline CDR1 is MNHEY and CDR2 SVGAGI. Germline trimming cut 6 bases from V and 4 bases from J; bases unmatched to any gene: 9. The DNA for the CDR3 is TGTGCCAGCAGCTTACAGGGGGCGCAAGGCTATGGCTACACCTTC. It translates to CASSLQGAQGYGYTF.

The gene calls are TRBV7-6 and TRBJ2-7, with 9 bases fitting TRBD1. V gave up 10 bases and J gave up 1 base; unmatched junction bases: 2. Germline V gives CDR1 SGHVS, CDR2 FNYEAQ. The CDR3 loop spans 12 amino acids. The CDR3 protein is CATGTGSYEQYF. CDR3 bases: TGTGCCACCGGGACAGGGTCCTACGAGCAGTACTTC.

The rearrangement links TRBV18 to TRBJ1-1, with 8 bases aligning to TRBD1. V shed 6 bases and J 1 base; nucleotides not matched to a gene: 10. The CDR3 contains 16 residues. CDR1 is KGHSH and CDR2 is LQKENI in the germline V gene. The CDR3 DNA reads TGTGCCAGCTCCCCCATCGGACAGGGAAGGAACACTGAAGCTTTCTTT. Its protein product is CASSPIGQGRNTEAFF.

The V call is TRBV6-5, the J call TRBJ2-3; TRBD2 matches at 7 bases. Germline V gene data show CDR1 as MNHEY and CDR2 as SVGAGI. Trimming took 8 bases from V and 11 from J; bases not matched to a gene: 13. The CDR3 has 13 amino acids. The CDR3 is CASCLGGAGRQYF. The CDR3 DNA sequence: TGTGCCAGCTGCTTGGGAGGGGCAGGACGGCAGTATTTT.

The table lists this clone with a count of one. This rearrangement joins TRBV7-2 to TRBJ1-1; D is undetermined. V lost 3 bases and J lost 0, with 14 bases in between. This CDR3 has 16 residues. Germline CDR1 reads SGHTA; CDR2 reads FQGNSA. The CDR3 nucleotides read TGTGCCAGCAGCTTCCGACGGACTCTAATGAACACTGAAGCTTTCTTT. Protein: CASSFRRTLMNTEAFF. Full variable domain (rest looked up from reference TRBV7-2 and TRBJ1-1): GAGVSQSPSNKVTEKGKDVELRCDPISGHTALYWYRQSLGQGLEFLIYFQGNSAPDKSGLPSDRFSAERTGGSVSTLTIQRTQQEDSAVYLCASSFRRTLMNTEAFFGQGTRLTVV.

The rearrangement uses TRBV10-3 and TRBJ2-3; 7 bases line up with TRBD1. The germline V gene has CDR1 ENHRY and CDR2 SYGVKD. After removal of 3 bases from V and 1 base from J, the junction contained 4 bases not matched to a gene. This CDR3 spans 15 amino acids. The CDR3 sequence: CAISERTGRTDTQYF. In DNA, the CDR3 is TGTGCCATCAGTGAACGGACAGGCCGCACAGATACGCAGTATTTT.

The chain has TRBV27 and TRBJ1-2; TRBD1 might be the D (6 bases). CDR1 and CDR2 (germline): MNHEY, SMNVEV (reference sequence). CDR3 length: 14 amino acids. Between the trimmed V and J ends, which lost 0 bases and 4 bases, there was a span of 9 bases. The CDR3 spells CASSLSRDIYGYTF. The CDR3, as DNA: TGTGCCAGCAGTTTATCCCGGGACATCTATGGCTACACCTTC.

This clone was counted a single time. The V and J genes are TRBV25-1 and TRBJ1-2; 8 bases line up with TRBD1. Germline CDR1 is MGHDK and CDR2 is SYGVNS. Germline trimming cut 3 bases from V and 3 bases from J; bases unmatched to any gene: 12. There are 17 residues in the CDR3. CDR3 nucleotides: TGTGCCAGCAGTGACCCCAGGACAGGGCGATCGTACTATGGCTACACCTTC. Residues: CASSDPRTGRSYYGYTF.

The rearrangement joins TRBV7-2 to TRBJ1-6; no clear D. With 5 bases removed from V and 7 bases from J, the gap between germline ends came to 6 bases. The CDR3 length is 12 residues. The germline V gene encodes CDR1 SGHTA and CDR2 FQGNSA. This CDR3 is CASSARNSPLHF. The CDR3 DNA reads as TGTGCCAGCAGCGCGAGGAATTCACCCCTCCACTTT. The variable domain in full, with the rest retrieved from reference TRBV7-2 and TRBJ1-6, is GAGVSQSPSNKVTEKGKDVELRCDPISGHTALYWYRQSLGQGLEFLIYFQGNSAPDKSGLPSDRFSAERTGGSVSTLTIQRTQQEDSAVYLCASSARNSPLHFGNGTRLTVT.

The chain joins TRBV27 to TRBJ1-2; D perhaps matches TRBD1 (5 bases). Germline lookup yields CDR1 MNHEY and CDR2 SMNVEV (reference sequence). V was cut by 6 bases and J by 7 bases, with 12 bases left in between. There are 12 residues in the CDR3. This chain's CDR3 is CASRKGLGGYTF. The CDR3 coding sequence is TGTGCCAGCAGAAAGGGGCTGGGTGGCTACACCTTC.

The CDR3 DNA is TGTGCCAGCAGCCCTGACATCCGGGGGGCCGGCGAGACCCAGTACTTC. Protein sequence: CASSPDIRGAGETQYF. The V gene is TRBV7-9, the J gene TRBJ2-5; D perhaps matches TRBD2 (7 bases). The CDR3 consists of 16 residues. V gave up 5 bases and J gave up 5 bases, with 21 bases separating them. CDR1 and CDR2 (germline): SEHNR, FQNEAQ (reference sequence).

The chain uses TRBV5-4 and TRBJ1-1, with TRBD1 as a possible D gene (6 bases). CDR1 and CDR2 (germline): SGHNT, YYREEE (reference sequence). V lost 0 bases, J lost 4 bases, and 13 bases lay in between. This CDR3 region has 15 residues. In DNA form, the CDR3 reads TGTGCCAGCAGCTTGGAGGGGGTAGGACGCACTGAAGCTTTCTTT. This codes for CASSLEGVGRTEAFF.

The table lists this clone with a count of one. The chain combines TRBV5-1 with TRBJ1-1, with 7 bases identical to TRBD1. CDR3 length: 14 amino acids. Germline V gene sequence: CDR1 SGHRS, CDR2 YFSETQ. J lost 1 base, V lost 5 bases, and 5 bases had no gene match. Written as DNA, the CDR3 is TGCGCCAGCAGTCCCAGGGGGGAGAACACTGAAGCTTTCTTT. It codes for CASSPRGENTEAFF.

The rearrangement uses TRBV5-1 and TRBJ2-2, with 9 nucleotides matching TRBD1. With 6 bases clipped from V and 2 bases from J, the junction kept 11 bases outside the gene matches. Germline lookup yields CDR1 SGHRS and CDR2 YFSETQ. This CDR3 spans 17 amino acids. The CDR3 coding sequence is TGCGCCAGCAAGCATAGTGGGACAGGGATCAACACCGGGGAGCTGTTTTTT. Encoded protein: CASKHSGTGINTGELFF.

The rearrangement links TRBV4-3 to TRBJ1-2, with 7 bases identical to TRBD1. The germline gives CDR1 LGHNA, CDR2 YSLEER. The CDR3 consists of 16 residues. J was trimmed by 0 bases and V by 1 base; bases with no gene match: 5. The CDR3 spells CASSQGRGVANYGYTF. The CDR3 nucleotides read TGCGCCAGCAGCCAAGGCAGGGGGGTGGCTAACTATGGCTACACCTTC.

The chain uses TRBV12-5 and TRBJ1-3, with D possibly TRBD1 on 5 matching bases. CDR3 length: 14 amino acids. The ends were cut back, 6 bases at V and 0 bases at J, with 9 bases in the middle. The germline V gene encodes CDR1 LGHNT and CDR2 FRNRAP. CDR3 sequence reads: CASGDTISGNTIYF. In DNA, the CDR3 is TGTGCTAGTGGGGACACTATCTCTGGAAACACCATATATTTT.

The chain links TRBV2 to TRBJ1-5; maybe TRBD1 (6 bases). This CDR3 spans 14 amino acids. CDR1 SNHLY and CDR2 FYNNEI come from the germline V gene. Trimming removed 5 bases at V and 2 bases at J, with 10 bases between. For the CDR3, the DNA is TGTGCCAGCAGTATTGGGGGCGGCAATCAGCCCCAGCATTTT. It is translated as CASSIGGGNQPQHF.

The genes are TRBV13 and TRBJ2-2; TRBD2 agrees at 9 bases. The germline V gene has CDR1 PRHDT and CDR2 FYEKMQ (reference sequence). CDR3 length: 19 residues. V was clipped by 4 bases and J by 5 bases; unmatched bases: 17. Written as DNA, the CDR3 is TGTGCCAGCAGCTACGACCGCCTCGGGGAGCGGGGGGAGACCGGGGAGCTGTTTTTT. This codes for CASSYDRLGERGETGELFF.

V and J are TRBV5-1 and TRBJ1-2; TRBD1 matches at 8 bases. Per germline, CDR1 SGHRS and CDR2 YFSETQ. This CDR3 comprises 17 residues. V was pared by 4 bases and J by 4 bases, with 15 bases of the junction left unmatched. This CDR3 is CASSRGTGESRTYGYTF. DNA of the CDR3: TGCGCCAGCAGCCGTGGGACAGGTGAATCGAGGACCTATGGCTACACCTTC.